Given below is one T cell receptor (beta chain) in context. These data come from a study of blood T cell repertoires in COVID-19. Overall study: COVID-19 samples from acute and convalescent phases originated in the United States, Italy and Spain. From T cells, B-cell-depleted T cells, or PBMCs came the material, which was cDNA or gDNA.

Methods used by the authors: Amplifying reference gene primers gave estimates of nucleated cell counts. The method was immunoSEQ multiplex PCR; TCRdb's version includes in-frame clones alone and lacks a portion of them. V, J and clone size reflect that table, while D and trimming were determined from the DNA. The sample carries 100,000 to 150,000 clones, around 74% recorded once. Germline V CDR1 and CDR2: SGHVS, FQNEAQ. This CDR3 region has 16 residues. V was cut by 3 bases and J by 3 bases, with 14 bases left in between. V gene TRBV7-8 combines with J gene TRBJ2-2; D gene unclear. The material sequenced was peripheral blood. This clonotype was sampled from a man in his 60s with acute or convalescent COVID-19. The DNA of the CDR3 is TGTGCCAGCAGCTTGGTTCCGGATCTAGACACCGGGGAGCTGTTTTTT. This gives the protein CASSLVPDLDTGELFF.